This paragraph reports one T cell receptor beta chain. V lost 5 bases and J lost 5, with 10 bases in between. This CDR3 has 13 amino acids. CDR1 is LNHDA, CDR2 SQIVND, per germline (reference sequence). The data stem from a study of blood T cell repertoires in COVID-19. Study overall: Samples came from the United States, Italy and Spain, spanning acute and convalescent COVID-19. T cells, B-cell-depleted T cells, or PBMCs supplied cDNA or gDNA.

In the authors' methods: How many nucleated cells were present was estimated from reference gene primer amplification. Profiled with immunoSEQ multiplex PCR; TCRdb holds only in-frame clones, not every one. Clone size and V and J calls were adopted from that table, with D and trimming inferred from the DNA. Found here are 100,000 to 150,000 clones, approximately 80% of them singletons; the top ten hold 12%. The gene calls are TRBV19 and TRBJ1-5, with D maybe TRBD1 (6 bases). The source material was peripheral blood. The TCR comes from a man aged 55 to 70 with acute or convalescent COVID-19. CDR3 loop: CASSGGHDQPQHF. CDR3 nucleotides: TGTGCCAGTAGTGGGGGACACGATCAGCCCCAGCATTTT. Full variable domain (missing parts from reference TRBV19 and TRBJ1-5): DGGITQSPKYLFRKEGQNVTLSCEQNLNHDAMYWYRQDPGQGLRLIYYSQIVNDFQKGDIAEGYSVSREKKESFPLTVTSAQKNPTAFYLCASSGGHDQPQHFGDGTRLSIL.